The 32 T cell receptor beta chains given below trace back to one sample, sequenced in a study of beta chain features in type 1 diabetes. Reverse transcription of all isolated RNA meant that expressed TCRB transcripts were sequenced. Clones were read by immunoSEQ multiplex PCR, and TCRdb kept only the in-frame ones, dropping some. Counted here are hundreds of thousands of clones, roughly a sixth occurring once; the ten biggest clones make up around 0.1%. Sequenced input: naive CD4+ T cells from blood. Every receptor here comes from a man aged 18 to 30 in good health.

V usage is TRBV5-1 and J usage is TRBJ2-1; D remains ambiguous. The germline CDR1 and CDR2 sequences are SGHRS and YFSETQ. Trimming removed 5 bases from V and 3 bases from J, with 6 bases in between. The CDR3 runs 12 residues. The CDR3 reads CASRELYNEQFF. The CDR3 nucleotides read TGCGCCAGCAGGGAACTCTACAATGAGCAGTTCTTC. Supplemented by reference TRBV5-1 and TRBJ2-1, the full variable domain reads KAGVTQTPRYLIKTRGQQVTLSCSPISGHRSVSWYQQTPGQGLQFLFEYFSETQRNKGNFPGRFSGRQFSNSRSEMNVSTLELGDSALYLCASRELYNEQFFGPGTRLTVL.

The V and J genes are TRBV5-4 and TRBJ1-1, with D possibly matching TRBD1 (5 bases). V was pared by 0 bases and J by 8 bases, with 5 bases between. Germline V CDR1 and CDR2: SGHNT, YYREEE (reference sequence). CDR3 size: 11 residues. Here the CDR3 DNA reads TGTGCCAGCAGCTTGGGACAGGAAGCTTTCTTT. Translating gives CASSLGQEAFF.

This sequence joins TRBV5-1 and TRBJ2-7; 10 nucleotides agree with TRBD1. The CDR3 contains 18 residues. Trimming at V came to 0 bases and at J to 1 base, leaving 10 bases not matched to a gene. In germline, CDR1 is SGHRS, CDR2 YFSETQ. The CDR3 DNA reads TGCGCCAGCAGCTTGGTATTGAGGACAGGGGGAACTTCCTACGAGCAGTACTTC. Translation gives CASSLVLRTGGTSYEQYF.

The rearrangement links TRBV18 to TRBJ2-5; possible D gene TRBD1, 6 bases. Germline CDR1 is KGHSH and CDR2 is LQKENI. V dropped 4 bases and J dropped 2 bases, with 20 bases sitting between them. The CDR3 is 17 amino acids. CDR3 bases: TGTGCCAGCTCACGGGGCCAGGGGTGGATGGAACAAGAGACCCAGTACTTC. Its translation: CASSRGQGWMEQETQYF.

The chain uses TRBV6-5 and TRBJ2-7, with a tentative D call TRBD2 (5 bases). V lost 0 bases, J lost 2 bases, and 11 bases lay in between. Germline lookup yields CDR1 MNHEY and CDR2 SVGAGI. The CDR3 is 15 residues long. CDR3 region: CASSYSGKGTYEQYF. Here the CDR3 DNA reads TGTGCCAGCAGTTACTCCGGGAAGGGAACCTACGAGCAGTACTTC.

This clone showed up just a few times. The rearrangement links TRBV7-2 to TRBJ2-7; D remains ambiguous. The V and J ends lost 5 bases and 2 bases respectively, with 13 bases between them. Germline V gene sequence: CDR1 SGHTA, CDR2 FQGNSA. This CDR3 spans 14 amino acids. As DNA, the CDR3 is TGTGCCAGCAGCAGCCGAAAATCAACCTACGAGCAGTACTTC. As protein: CASSSRKSTYEQYF. Full variable domain (missing parts from reference TRBV7-2 and TRBJ2-7): GAGVSQSPSNKVTEKGKDVELRCDPISGHTALYWYRQSLGQGLEFLIYFQGNSAPDKSGLPSDRFSAERTGGSVSTLTIQRTQQEDSAVYLCASSSRKSTYEQYFGPGTRLTVT.

Regarding this clone: In the same sample, other DNA sequences code for this CDR3. The chain carries TRBV7-2 and TRBJ2-3; D remains unclear. Germline lookup yields CDR1 SGHTA and CDR2 FQGNSA. The CDR3 has 13 amino acids. The V end was cut by 5 bases, the J end by 3 bases, with 9 bases between. The CDR3 is CASSPSGTDTQYF. DNA for the CDR3: TGTGCCAGCAGCCCGAGTGGGACAGATACGCAGTATTTT.

The chain uses TRBV6-5 and TRBJ2-7; 10 nucleotides match TRBD2. There are 14 residues in the CDR3. Trimming cost V 7 bases and J 2 bases; bases outside gene matches: 5. The germline V gene has CDR1 MNHEY and CDR2 SVGAGI. The DNA for the CDR3 is TGTGCCAGCACCCCGACTAGCGGGCCCTACGAGCAGTACTTC. It specifies CASTPTSGPYEQYF.

This clone has just a few counts. The genes are TRBV27 and TRBJ2-1; D unclear. Germline CDR1 and CDR2: MNHEY and SMNVEV (reference sequence). The length of the CDR3 is 14 residues. The V end lost 5 bases, the J end lost 6 bases, and 14 bases lay between the germline ends. The CDR3 region has the DNA TGTGCCAGCAGTCCAGCCTCTACCCTCAATGAGCAGTTCTTC. Its translation: CASSPASTLNEQFF.

The genes are TRBV7-8 and TRBJ1-5; D gene unclear. The CDR3 runs to 15 residues. The V and J ends lost 4 bases and 0 bases respectively, with 10 bases between them. Germline-derived CDR1 and CDR2 are SGHVS and FQNEAQ. In DNA, the CDR3 is TGTGCCAGCAGCTCAGGACGGTTTAGCAATCAGCCCCAGCATTTT. This encodes CASSSGRFSNQPQHF.

The genes are TRBV7-8 and TRBJ2-4; a possible D gene is TRBD1 (6 bases). Germline loops: CDR1 SGHVS, CDR2 FQNEAQ. The ends were cut back, 1 base at V and 6 bases at J, with 19 bases in the middle. This CDR3 region has 17 residues. The CDR3 DNA is TGTGCCAGCAGCTTAGGAAAATTGTGGGGGCGGATAAACATTCAGTACTTC. Translation: CASSLGKLWGRINIQYF.

This clone was seen only a few times. The chain recombines TRBV7-2 with TRBJ1-1, with TRBD1 matching over 7 bases. J was trimmed by 9 bases and V by 5 bases; bases with no gene match: 12. CDR3 length: 14 amino acids. CDR1 SGHTA and CDR2 FQGNSA come from the germline V gene. In nucleotides, the CDR3 is TGTGCCAGCAGCCTCCAGACAGGGCGCGAAAAAGCTTTCTTT. This sequence encodes CASSLQTGREKAFF.

This clone came up a few times. V is TRBV9 and J is TRBJ2-7; weak D call: TRBD1 (6 bases). Germline V lookup: CDR1 SGDLS, CDR2 YYNGEE. V was shortened by 1 base and J by 2 bases, with 16 bases between the two germline ends. This CDR3 region has 16 residues. The CDR3 sequence: CASSVSTGSRTYEQYF. The CDR3 region has the DNA TGTGCCAGCAGCGTATCCACAGGGTCACGGACCTACGAGCAGTACTTC. Supplemented by reference TRBV9 and TRBJ2-7, the full variable domain reads DSGVTQTPKHLITATGQRVTLRCSPRSGDLSVYWYQQSLDQGLQFLIQYYNGEERAKGNILERFSAQQFPDLHSELNLSSLELGDSALYFCASSVSTGSRTYEQYFGPGTRLTVT.

J is TRBJ1-5 and V is TRBV18; D gene uncertain. With 5 bases removed from V and 4 bases from J, the gap between germline ends came to 12 bases. Germline CDR1 and CDR2: KGHSH and LQKENI. The CDR3 length is 14 residues. CDR3 residues: CASSGGIPNQPQHF. The CDR3 DNA is TGTGCCAGCTCAGGTGGGATCCCTAATCAGCCCCAGCATTTT. Filled out from reference TRBV18 and TRBJ1-5, the complete variable domain reads NAGVMQNPRHLVRRRGQEARLRCSPMKGHSHVYWYRQLPEEGLKFMVYLQKENIIDESGMPKERFSAEFPKEGPSILRIQQVVRGDSAAYFCASSGGIPNQPQHFGDGTRLSIL.

The chain recombines TRBV4-2 with TRBJ2-4; perhaps TRBD2 as D (6 bases). Germline-derived CDR1 and CDR2 are LGHNA and YNFKEQ. V lost 0 bases and J 0 bases, leaving 21 bases between the germline ends. The CDR3 sequence is 20 residues long. CDR3 amino acids: CASSQESEGTTTKAKNIQYF. The CDR3 DNA reads as TGTGCCAGCAGCCAAGAATCGGAGGGTACAACCACTAAAGCCAAAAACATTCAGTACTTC.

This chain connects TRBV7-9 to TRBJ2-2; D remains unclear. Germline loops: CDR1 SEHNR, CDR2 FQNEAQ (reference sequence). CDR3 length: 14 residues. The V and J ends lost 7 bases and 1 base respectively, with 10 bases between them. Here the CDR3 reads CASTNMMNTGELFF. The CDR3, as DNA: TGTGCCAGCACTAACATGATGAACACCGGGGAGCTGTTTTTT. Complete variable domain (other parts from reference TRBV7-9 and TRBJ2-2): DTGVSQNPRHKITKRGQNVTFRCDPISEHNRLYWYRQTLGQGPEFLTYFQNEAQLEKSRLLSDRFSAERPKGSFSTLEIQRTEQGDSAMYLCASTNMMNTGELFFGEGSRLTVL.

The rearrangement uses TRBV15 and TRBJ1-5; D perhaps matches TRBD1 (6 bases). V shed 2 bases and J shed 0 bases, with 8 bases lying between them. The CDR3 loop spans 15 amino acids. Germline V gene lookup returns CDR1 LNHNV and CDR2 YYDKDF (reference sequence). CDR3 protein: CATSRKGGSNQPQHF. DNA of the CDR3: TGTGCCACCAGCAGAAAGGGGGGTAGCAATCAGCCCCAGCATTTT.

The table lists this clone with a few counts. The chain carries TRBV18 and TRBJ2-3, with 7 nucleotides matching TRBD1. V shed 5 bases, J shed 0 bases, and the junction held 5 bases outside the gene matches. This CDR3 contains 15 residues. Per germline, CDR1 KGHSH and CDR2 LQKENI. This CDR3 reads CASSEQGPSTDTQYF. The CDR3 region has the DNA TGTGCCAGCTCAGAACAGGGGCCGAGCACAGATACGCAGTATTTT.

This clone has only a few counts. The chain is built from TRBV15 and TRBJ1-2; TRBD1 is a possible D gene (5 bases). Trimming left V 0 bases short and J 3 bases short, with 14 bases between. This CDR3 has 16 residues. CDR1 is LNHNV and CDR2 is YYDKDF in the germline V gene (reference sequence). In DNA form, the CDR3 reads TGTGCCACCAGCAGAGATCTCACTGGGACCTACTATGGCTACACCTTC. Protein: CATSRDLTGTYYGYTF.

The chain carries TRBV19 and TRBJ2-7; D possibly matches TRBD1 or TRBD2 (5 bases each). The CDR3 is made up of 15 amino acids. Germline V gene lookup returns CDR1 LNHDA and CDR2 SQIVND (reference sequence). With 11 bases removed from V and 1 base from J, the gap between germline ends came to 21 bases. CDR3 sequence: CACQRSRDGSYEQYF. The CDR3 DNA is TGTGCCTGCCAGCGGTCCCGGGACGGTTCCTACGAGCAGTACTTC.

This clone was seen only a few times. V and J are TRBV7-9 and TRBJ1-1, with D possibly TRBD1 on 6 matching bases. The CDR3 is 16 residues long. Per the germline V gene, CDR1 is SEHNR and CDR2 is FQNEAQ (reference sequence). Between the trimmed V and J ends, which lost 5 bases and 1 base, there was a span of 17 bases. For the CDR3, the DNA is TGTGCCAGCAGCCCCTATCTGGGGGCAGGGAACACTGAAGCTTTCTTT. Translating it yields CASSPYLGAGNTEAFF.

The chain has TRBV9 and TRBJ2-1; the D call may be TRBD1 or TRBD2 (6 bases each). This CDR3 comprises 16 residues. Per germline, CDR1 SGDLS and CDR2 YYNGEE. V was trimmed by 4 bases and J by 8 bases, leaving 22 bases between them. In DNA, the CDR3 is TGTGCCAGCAGCCGGCAGGGGACTGCTAGTTATTATGAGCAGTTCTTC. Translated: CASSRQGTASYYEQFF.

The chain carries TRBV19 and TRBJ2-7; the match to TRBD1 covers 8 bases. In germline, CDR1 is LNHDA, CDR2 SQIVND (reference sequence). The CDR3 totals 15 residues. After removal of 6 bases from V and 3 bases from J, the junction contained 10 bases not matched to a gene. This CDR3 is CASRMRTGTNYEQYF. CDR3 DNA sequence: TGTGCCAGTAGAATGAGGACAGGGACAAACTACGAGCAGTACTTC. Together with reference TRBV19 and TRBJ2-7, the CDR3 gives the full variable domain: DGGITQSPKYLFRKEGQNVTLSCEQNLNHDAMYWYRQDPGQGLRLIYYSQIVNDFQKGDIAEGYSVSREKKESFPLTVTSAQKNPTAFYLCASRMRTGTNYEQYFGPGTRLTVT.

This clone was detected a few times. This chain links TRBV9 with TRBJ2-5; 8 bases line up with TRBD1. CDR1 is SGDLS and CDR2 is YYNGEE in the germline V gene. The CDR3 is made up of 18 amino acids. Trimming at V came to 0 bases and at J to 4 bases, leaving 14 bases not matched to a gene. CDR3 in DNA: TGTGCCAGCAGCGTAGCTCCAGGCAGGGGGCGTATATCAGAGACCCAGTACTTC. This translates into CASSVAPGRGRISETQYF. The variable domain in full, completed from reference TRBV9 and TRBJ2-5, reads DSGVTQTPKHLITATGQRVTLRCSPRSGDLSVYWYQQSLDQGLQFLIQYYNGEERAKGNILERFSAQQFPDLHSELNLSSLELGDSALYFCASSVAPGRGRISETQYFGPGTRLLVL.

The chain joins TRBV9 to TRBJ2-6, with D possibly being TRBD1 or TRBD2 (5 bases each). The V gene's germline CDR1 is SGDLS and CDR2 YYNGEE. Trimming took off 0 bases at V and 4 bases at J, with 14 bases between the two ends. The CDR3 consists of 17 residues. CDR3 region: CASSVGGEILGANVLTF. In DNA form, the CDR3 reads TGTGCCAGCAGCGTAGGAGGGGAGATTCTCGGGGCCAACGTCCTGACTTTC.

The CDR3 reads CASTRTSGKNEQFF. Written as DNA, the CDR3 is TGTGCCAGCACCCGGACTAGCGGGAAAAATGAGCAGTTCTTC. The rearrangement uses TRBV28 and TRBJ2-1, with 12 positions matching TRBD2. Per germline, CDR1 MDHEN and CDR2 SYDVKM. The CDR3 spans 14 residues. V trimming: 7 bases; J trimming: 7 bases; junction bases outside the gene matches: 5.

CDR3 sequence reads: CASSHSTEAFF. The CDR3 DNA is TGTGCCAGCAGCCACAGCACTGAAGCTTTCTTT. This chain joins TRBV5-4 and TRBJ1-1; D not resolved. Germline lookup yields CDR1 SGHNT and CDR2 YYREEE (reference sequence). The V end was cut by 4 bases, the J end by 4 bases, with 5 bases between. CDR3 length: 11 amino acids.

The chain joins TRBV30 to TRBJ1-2; D not certain. Germline assignment: CDR1 GTSNPN and CDR2 SVGIG (reference sequence). The V end was cut by 2 bases, the J end by 2 bases, with 9 bases between. The CDR3 is 13 residues long. Here the CDR3 reads CAWSKGGNYGYTF. The CDR3 coding sequence is TGTGCCTGGAGTAAGGGAGGGAACTATGGCTACACCTTC.

CDR3 sequence reads: CASSSGGSLTRNTGELFF. The DNA for the CDR3 is TGCGCCAGCAGCTCGGGGGGTAGTCTCACACGGAACACCGGGGAGCTGTTTTTT. The gene calls are TRBV5-1 and TRBJ2-2; 7 bases fit TRBD2. This CDR3 has 18 amino acids. The V gene's germline CDR1 is SGHRS and CDR2 YFSETQ. Trimming removed 3 bases from V and 1 base from J; junction bases left unmatched: 12.

This clone occurred a few times. Here the CDR3 DNA reads TGTGCCAGCATCTCCGGGGTTACGCCGACGGAGGGCTACACCTTC. Translated, it gives CASISGVTPTEGYTF. This chain links TRBV6-1 with TRBJ1-2; D is ambiguous. V was shortened by 7 bases and J by 8 bases, with 23 bases between the two germline ends. CDR1 and CDR2 (germline): MNHNS, SASEGT. The CDR3 totals 15 residues.

About this clone: This CDR3 is also generated by other DNA sequences in the sample. V gene TRBV5-1 combines with J gene TRBJ1-5; no definite D call. The CDR3 is made up of 13 amino acids. Trimming took off 4 bases at V and 4 bases at J, with 9 bases between the two ends. Germline V gives CDR1 SGHRS, CDR2 YFSETQ. The CDR3 coding sequence is TGCGCCAGCAGCCCACAAGGGAATCAGCCCCAGCATTTT. It codes for CASSPQGNQPQHF.

The chain uses TRBV27 and TRBJ2-4; TRBD2 matches at 10 bases. The CDR3 is 18 residues long. Germline V CDR1 and CDR2: MNHEY, SMNVEV (reference sequence). V lost 3 bases and J lost 0; bases outside the gene matches: 8. CDR3 in amino acids: CASSLGLATGLAKNIQYF. The DNA for the CDR3 is TGTGCCAGCAGTTTGGGACTAGCGACCGGATTAGCCAAAAACATTCAGTACTTC.